Listed here are 21 T cell receptor beta chains from one sample, sequenced in a study of Graves' ophthalmopathy and Graves' hyperthyroidism (dated by TCRdb to 2016 to 2018). Instrument used: Illumina HiSeq 2000. For repertoire sequencing, TCR beta CDR3 regions were amplified from RNA transcripts. The first round of RT-PCR was done with HTBI primers and the Qiagen OneStep RT-PCR kit, and was followed by a second round of multiplex PCR, then size selection and purification. TCRdb reprocessed the public reads (quality trimming at Q25 with fastp, clone calling with MiXCR) and kept in-frame beta chains. CDR3 protein sequences are deduplicated, and each keeps its most common genes and DNA. The sample table shows about 240,000 distinct CDR3 sequences, and around 42% are seen once. The ten largest clones capture less than 50% of the sample. Material for sequencing was peripheral blood. Receptor source: an adult man with Graves' ophthalmopathy.

The chain couples TRBV5-1 to TRBJ2-2; a weak D match, TRBD1 (5 bases). The CDR3 totals 15 residues. Germline V gene lookup returns CDR1 SGHRS and CDR2 YFSETQ. Trimming removed 0 bases at V and 5 bases at J, with 11 bases between. Here the CDR3 DNA reads TGCGCCAGCAGCTTGGACCAGGGAAAGACCGGGGAGCTGTTTTTT. It specifies CASSLDQGKTGELFF. Looking up the rest from reference TRBV5-1 and TRBJ2-2 gives the full variable domain: KAGVTQTPRYLIKTRGQQVTLSCSPISGHRSVSWYQQTPGQGLQFLFEYFSETQRNKGNFPGRFSGRQFSNSRSEMNVSTLELGDSALYLCASSLDQGKTGELFFGEGSRLTVL.

The sample holds many counts of this clonotype. This chain connects TRBV19 to TRBJ2-6; perhaps TRBD2 as D (5 bases). Looked up from germline, CDR1 is LNHDA and CDR2 is SQIVND (reference sequence). This CDR3 has 15 amino acids. Trimming pared 6 bases from V and 0 bases from J, leaving 9 bases between. As DNA, the CDR3 is TGTGCCAGTAGCTGGGGAGACTCTGGGGCCAACGTCCTGACTTTC. Translation gives CASSWGDSGANVLTF. The full variable domain, with the rest looked up from reference TRBV19 and TRBJ2-6, is DGGITQSPKYLFRKEGQNVTLSCEQNLNHDAMYWYRQDPGQGLRLIYYSQIVNDFQKGDIAEGYSVSREKKESFPLTVTSAQKNPTAFYLCASSWGDSGANVLTFGAGSRLTVL.

The V gene is TRBV24-1, the J gene TRBJ2-6; D is perhaps TRBD2 (6 bases). The germline V gene has CDR1 KGHDR and CDR2 SFDVKD. The CDR3 has 17 amino acids. Trimming removed 1 base at V and 2 bases at J, with 11 bases between. The CDR3 sequence is CATSDLEAGTGANVLTF. The CDR3, as DNA: TGTGCCACCAGTGATTTAGAGGCGGGGACTGGGGCCAACGTCCTGACTTTC.

This clonotype has a single count. One end of the junction is discordant with germline, which a read error may explain. The J gene is TRBJ2-7, the V gene TRBV10-2; TRBD2 matches at 7 bases. Germline CDR1 reads WSHSY; CDR2 reads SAAADI. CDR3 length equals 14 residues. DNA of the CDR3: TGTGCCAGCACTCCGCTAGCGGTATACTACGAGCAGTACTTC. Amino acid sequence: CASTPLAVYYEQYF.

CDR3 nucleotides: TGTGCCAGCATGGGGGACCAAGAGACCCAGTACTTC. Translation: CASMGDQETQYF. This rearrangement joins TRBV25-1 to TRBJ2-5, with D possibly being TRBD1 or TRBD2 (5 bases each). Trimming took 7 bases from V and 0 from J, leaving 6 bases between them. Germline assignment: CDR1 MGHDK and CDR2 SYGVNS. The CDR3 covers 12 residues.

The chain carries TRBV7-2 and TRBJ2-7; perhaps TRBD2 as D (6 bases). The CDR3 runs to 15 residues. Germline values: CDR1 SGHTA, CDR2 FQGNSA. V gave up 2 bases and J gave up 3 bases, with 14 bases separating them. CDR3 loop: CASSLMDGGGYEQYF. The CDR3 nucleotides are TGTGCCAGCAGCTTAATGGACGGGGGAGGCTACGAGCAGTACTTC.

Comments on this clonotype: This clone may be a read error of a much larger clone one base away. The rearrangement uses TRBV10-1 and TRBJ2-2; no firm D call. The V and J ends lost 7 bases and 5 bases respectively, with 8 bases between them. The CDR3 is made up of 12 amino acids. Looked up from germline, CDR1 is WNHNN and CDR2 is SYGVQD (reference sequence). CDR3: CASNHRTGELFF. In nucleotides, the CDR3 is TGCGCCAGCAACCATCGTACCGGGGAGCTGTTTTTT.

V usage is TRBV4-1 and J usage is TRBJ1-2; D perhaps matches TRBD1 (5 bases). The CDR3 contains 12 residues. V was pared by 4 bases and J by 8 bases, with 11 bases between. Germline V CDR1 and CDR2: MGHRA, YSYEKL. For the CDR3, the DNA is TGCGCCAGCAGCCCTCAGGGAAGAGGCTACACCTTC. It specifies CASSPQGRGYTF.

The J gene is TRBJ2-5, the V gene TRBV10-3, with D possibly being TRBD2 (5 bases). Trimming took off 4 bases at V and 5 bases at J, with 14 bases between the two ends. The CDR3 length is 14 residues. Germline V lookup: CDR1 ENHRY, CDR2 SYGVKD. This chain's CDR3 is CAISGTGDLETQYF. The DNA of the CDR3 is TGTGCCATCAGTGGCACCGGGGATCTGGAGACCCAGTACTTC.

The gene calls are TRBV7-9 and TRBJ1-2; D might be TRBD1 (5 bases). The CDR3 length is 15 residues. Germline CDR1 and CDR2: SEHNR and FQNEAQ (reference sequence). The V end lost 2 bases, the J end lost 4 bases, and 14 bases lay between the germline ends. DNA of the CDR3: TGTGCCAGCAGCTTACAAGATACAGGTGCCTATGGCTACACCTTC. Protein sequence: CASSLQDTGAYGYTF. The complete variable domain, with remaining parts taken from reference TRBV7-9 and TRBJ1-2, reads DTGVSQNPRHKITKRGQNVTFRCDPISEHNRLYWYRQTLGQGPEFLTYFQNEAQLEKSRLLSDRFSAERPKGSFSTLEIQRTEQGDSAMYLCASSLQDTGAYGYTFGSGTRLTVV.

This clonotype was seen more than once but under ten times. The chain carries TRBV7-3 and TRBJ1-2; D is unresolved. Between the trimmed V and J ends, which lost 4 bases and 1 base, there was a span of 10 bases. The CDR3 is 14 residues long. The germline V gene has CDR1 SGHTA and CDR2 FQGTGA. In DNA form, the CDR3 reads TGTGCCAGCAGCTGGTCATCAGATAACTATGGCTACACCTTC. Protein product: CASSWSSDNYGYTF. Using reference TRBV7-3 and TRBJ1-2 for the parts outside the CDR3, the full variable domain is GAGVSQTPSNKVTEKGKYVELRCDPISGHTALYWYRQSLGQGPEFLIYFQGTGAADDSGLPNDRFFAVRPEGSVSTLKIQRTERGDSAVYLCASSWSSDNYGYTFGSGTRLTVV.

The rearrangement links TRBV5-4 to TRBJ2-1; D is perhaps TRBD1 (6 bases). The CDR3 is 15 residues long. Germline assignment: CDR1 SGHNT and CDR2 YYREEE (reference sequence). Trimming removed 5 bases at V and 8 bases at J, with 20 bases between. In nucleotides, the CDR3 is TGTGCCAGCAGTTATAAGGGGGTCCCAGCCCATGAGCAGTTCTTC. Translating it yields CASSYKGVPAHEQFF.

The V gene is TRBV29-1, the J gene TRBJ2-6; TRBD2 aligns across 11 bases. The CDR3 loop spans 16 amino acids. V shed 8 bases, J shed 0 bases, and the junction held 6 bases outside the gene matches. CDR1 is SQVTM and CDR2 is ANQGSEA in the germline V gene. CDR3 bases: TGCAGCAAATTAGCGGGAGGGCCCTCTGGGGCCAACGTCCTGACTTTC. Its protein product is CSKLAGGPSGANVLTF. Supplemented by reference TRBV29-1 and TRBJ2-6, the full variable domain reads SAVISQKPSRDICQRGTSLTIQCQVDSQVTMMFWYRQQPGQSLTLIATANQGSEATYESGFVIDKFPISRPNLTFSTLTVSNMSPEDSSIYLCSKLAGGPSGANVLTFGAGSRLTVL.

The rearrangement uses TRBV7-8 and TRBJ2-2; perhaps TRBD2 as D (6 bases). V gave up 1 base and J gave up 1 base, with 13 bases separating them. The CDR3 is made up of 17 amino acids. Germline loops: CDR1 SGHVS, CDR2 FQNEAQ. CDR3 coding DNA: TGTGCCAGCAGCTTAGTCGGTATGGGGGGGAACACCGGGGAGCTGTTTTTT. This codes for CASSLVGMGGNTGELFF.

The V gene is TRBV19, the J gene TRBJ2-6, with no clear D. Germline CDR1 is LNHDA and CDR2 is SQIVND (reference sequence). The CDR3 is 16 residues long. V lost 6 bases, J lost 0 bases, and 12 bases lay in between. In DNA form, the CDR3 reads TGTGCCAGTAGCGCTCTGGACGTCTCTGGGGCCAACGTCCTGACTTTC. Translation gives CASSALDVSGANVLTF.

V and J are TRBV2 and TRBJ1-5; D call uncertain. The length of the CDR3 is 9 residues. The germline CDR1 and CDR2 sequences are SNHLY and FYNNEI. Written as DNA, the CDR3 is TGTACCGCGAATCAGCCCCAGCATTTT. It translates to CTANQPQHF. Variable domain in full (rest from reference TRBV2 and TRBJ1-5): EPEVTQTPSHQVTQMGQEVILRCVPISNHLYFYWYRQILGQKVEFLVSFYNNEISEKSEIFDDQFSVERPDGSNFTLKIRSTKLEDSAMYFCTANQPQHFGDGTRLSIL.

This clonotype was counted ten times or more. CDR3 amino acids: CASSLNAWGYEQYF. The CDR3 DNA sequence: TGTGCCAGCAGCTTAAACGCGTGGGGCTACGAGCAGTACTTC. The J gene is TRBJ2-7, the V gene TRBV7-2; D gene unclear. V was cut by 2 bases and J by 3 bases, with 11 bases left in between. The length of the CDR3 is 14 residues. Germline V gene sequence: CDR1 SGHTA, CDR2 FQGNSA.

V gene TRBV7-9 combines with J gene TRBJ1-4; 8 nucleotides align to TRBD1. Trimming at V came to 1 base and at J to 5 bases, leaving 3 bases not matched to a gene. Germline lookup yields CDR1 SEHNR and CDR2 FQNEAQ (reference sequence). The CDR3 covers 15 residues. The CDR3 nucleotides read TGTGCCAGCAGCTTAGAGGGGACAGGAAATGAAAAACTGTTTTTT. It codes for CASSLEGTGNEKLFF. The full variable domain, in which reference TRBV7-9 and TRBJ1-4 provide the parts outside the CDR3, is DTGVSQNPRHKITKRGQNVTFRCDPISEHNRLYWYRQTLGQGPEFLTYFQNEAQLEKSRLLSDRFSAERPKGSFSTLEIQRTEQGDSAMYLCASSLEGTGNEKLFFGSGTQLSVL.

Concerning this clonotype: At one of its ends the junction is not consistent with the germline gene, which may arise from a read error. The V gene is TRBV5-8, the J gene TRBJ2-2; either TRBD1 or TRBD2 may fit D (5 bases each). The CDR3 consists of 16 residues. The germline V gene has CDR1 SGHTS and CDR2 YDEGEE. CDR3 sequence (DNA): TGTGCCAGCAGCTTGTCCGGGACCTCGAACACCGGGGAGCTGTCTTTT. Translation gives CASSLSGTSNTGELSF.

Worth noting for this clonotype: One junction end disagrees with the germline gene, perhaps due to a read error. The chain couples TRBV9 to TRBJ2-6; D is unclear. The CDR3 has 16 amino acids. The germline gives CDR1 SGDLS, CDR2 YYNGEE. The CDR3 DNA sequence: TGCGCCAGCAGCTTGGCCGTCGTCTCTGGGGCCAACGTCCTGACTTTC. Residues: CASSLAVVSGANVLTF. Full variable domain (missing parts from reference TRBV9 and TRBJ2-6): DSGVTQTPKHLITATGQRVTLRCSPRSGDLSVYWYQQSLDQGLQFLIQYYNGEERAKGNILERFSAQQFPDLHSELNLSSLELGDSALYFCASSLAVVSGANVLTFGAGSRLTVL.

This clonotype showed up just a few times. The junction departs from germline at one end; a sequencing error may be responsible. The rearrangement uses TRBV10-3 and TRBJ2-7, with 10 nucleotides matching TRBD1. CDR1 and CDR2 (germline): ENHRY, SYGVKD. This CDR3 is built from 15 residues. The CDR3 spells CASSEGTGATDEQYF. DNA of the CDR3: TGTGCCAGCAGTGAAGGGACAGGGGCGACGGACGAGCAGTACTTC.